Given below is one T cell receptor (beta chain) in context. This specimen belongs to a study of blood T cell repertoires in COVID-19. Germline V CDR1 and CDR2: SGHRS, YFSETQ. Trimming left V 2 bases short and J 5 bases short, with 7 bases between. The CDR3 spans 12 residues. The table came from immunoSEQ multiplex PCR; TCRdb's copy has only in-frame clones and leaves some out. Here the sample spans approximately 210,000 clones, just under 85% being singletons. This receptor was obtained from a man aged 35-49 years who had recovered from COVID-19. Material: PBMCs or T cells enriched from blood (not recorded which). This chain uses TRBV5-1 with TRBJ1-1; D call uncertain. CDR3 sequence: CASSFPGTEAFF. CDR3 nucleotides: TGCGCCAGCAGCTTCCCGGGGACTGAAGCTTTCTTT.